The 25 T cell receptor beta chains below come from one sample, sequenced in a study of lymphopenia after photon versus proton radiotherapy. Profiled with immunoSEQ multiplex PCR; TCRdb holds only in-frame clones, not every one. Among fewer than 20,000 clones listed, about 92% were seen once. The material was peripheral blood, obtained from a patient treated with photon-based radiotherapy. These receptors all stem from a woman aged 40 to 49 with cholangiocarcinoma.

This clone was recorded once. The DNA for the CDR3 is TGCGCCAGCAGCACCCCGACAGGAGACTATGGCTACACCTTC. Protein product: CASSTPTGDYGYTF. V is TRBV5-1 and J is TRBJ1-2, with D possibly TRBD1 on 6 matching bases. The germline V and J ends were trimmed by 4 bases and 3 bases, with 13 bases remaining between them. CDR1 is SGHRS and CDR2 is YFSETQ in the germline V gene. The length of the CDR3 is 14 residues.

This rearrangement joins TRBV30 to TRBJ2-7; D gene uncertain. V gave up 2 bases and J gave up 7 bases, with 24 bases separating them. CDR3 size: 16 residues. Germline V lookup: CDR1 GTSNPN, CDR2 SVGIG (reference sequence). The CDR3, as DNA: TGTGCCTGGAGTAGTCATGCGCCCGGTTCAGGTAGGGAGCAGTACTTC. This encodes CAWSSHAPGSGREQYF.

The V and J genes are TRBV20-1 and TRBJ2-1, with 14 bases identical to TRBD2. The CDR3 has 11 residues. Germline assignment: CDR1 DFQATT and CDR2 SNEGSKA (reference sequence). Here the CDR3 DNA reads TGCGGGACTAGCGGGGGCAATGAGCAGTTCTTC. Translating it yields CGTSGGNEQFF.

The rearrangement joins TRBV6-1 to TRBJ1-1; a possible D gene is TRBD1 (6 bases). The CDR3 length is 15 residues. Trimming left V 5 bases short and J 2 bases short, with 15 bases between. In germline, CDR1 is MNHNS, CDR2 SASEGT. CDR3 nucleotides: TGTGCCAGCAGTCCTAGGACAGAGAGAAACACTGAAGCTTTCTTT. It is translated as CASSPRTERNTEAFF.

The rearrangement uses TRBV6-5 and TRBJ2-5, with D possibly matching TRBD2 (6 bases). Trimming removed 0 bases at V and 2 bases at J, with 10 bases between. The CDR3 totals 15 residues. Germline V gives CDR1 MNHEY, CDR2 SVGAGI. The CDR3 DNA reads TGTGCCAGCAGTTACTCGGGGGGTCTACAAGAGACCCAGTACTTC. Its protein product is CASSYSGGLQETQYF.

This sequence joins TRBV11-3 and TRBJ2-3; 10 nucleotides align to TRBD2. J gave up 5 bases and V 5 bases, and 7 bases lay outside the gene matches. Germline V gene lookup returns CDR1 SGHNT and CDR2 YENEEA. CDR3 length equals 15 residues. The CDR3 region is CASSKAGGVGDTQYF. DNA of the CDR3: TGTGCCAGCAGCAAAGCGGGAGGGGTCGGAGATACGCAGTATTTT. Using reference TRBV11-3 and TRBJ2-3 for the parts outside the CDR3, the full variable domain is EAGVVQSPRYKIIEKKQPVAFWCNPISGHNTLYWYLQNLGQGPELLIRYENEEAVDDSQLPKDRFSAERLKGVDSTLKIQPAELGDSAVYLCASSKAGGVGDTQYFGPGTRLTVL.

This rearrangement joins TRBV27 to TRBJ1-5, with D maybe TRBD1 (6 bases). Germline V gives CDR1 MNHEY, CDR2 SMNVEV (reference sequence). CDR3 length: 16 residues. Trimming stripped 6 bases from V and 1 base from J, with 16 bases between. The CDR3 nucleotides are TGTGCCAGCAGAGGGACAACTGTACAAAGCAATCAGCCCCAGCATTTT. Translated: CASRGTTVQSNQPQHF.

V gene TRBV7-8 combines with J gene TRBJ1-1, with TRBD1 identical over 7 bases. Germline assignment: CDR1 SGHVS and CDR2 FQNEAQ. This CDR3 is built from 14 residues. Trimming removed 4 bases from V and 4 bases from J; junction bases left unmatched: 6. CDR3 amino acids: CASSSDRAGTEAFF. The CDR3 DNA reads as TGTGCCAGCAGCTCCGACAGGGCCGGCACTGAAGCTTTCTTT.

The CDR3 bases are TGTGCCAGCAACGGAATAGGCTATGGCTACACCTTC. Protein sequence: CASNGIGYGYTF. The chain joins TRBV28 to TRBJ1-2; D is uncertain. V was cut by 7 bases and J by 4 bases, with 10 bases left in between. CDR1 and CDR2 (germline): MDHEN, SYDVKM. This CDR3 is built from 12 residues.

This sequence joins TRBV28 and TRBJ1-1, with D possibly being TRBD1 (5 bases). The CDR3 is made up of 13 amino acids. Germline assignment: CDR1 MDHEN and CDR2 SYDVKM. V lost 8 bases, J lost 3 bases, and 13 bases lay in between. CDR3 DNA: TGTGCCAGCTACCAGGGTGGCTACACTGAAGCTTTCTTT. Protein product: CASYQGGYTEAFF.

Written as DNA, the CDR3 is TGTGCCAGCAGTTTAAGCCGGGACAGGTACAGCGAGCAGTACTTC. It is translated as CASSLSRDRYSEQYF. The chain combines TRBV28 with TRBJ2-7, with TRBD1 identical over 8 bases. CDR1 is MDHEN, CDR2 SYDVKM, per germline. This CDR3 has 15 residues. Trimming took 2 bases from V and 6 from J; bases not matched to a gene: 9.

This chain connects TRBV25-1 to TRBJ1-4; D unclear. The CDR3 is 15 amino acids. Trimming removed 2 bases from V and 4 bases from J, with 11 bases in between. The germline V gene encodes CDR1 MGHDK and CDR2 SYGVNS. The CDR3 DNA is TGTGCCAGCAGTGAAAACGGCCTCGGTAATGAAAAACTGTTTTTT. Its protein is CASSENGLGNEKLFF. Full variable domain (missing parts from reference TRBV25-1 and TRBJ1-4): EADIYQTPRYLVIGTGKKITLECSQTMGHDKMYWYQQDPGMELHLIHYSYGVNSTEKGDLSSESTVSRIRTEHFPLTLESARPSHTSQYLCASSENGLGNEKLFFGSGTQLSVL.

In this sample, this clone turned up once. The J gene is TRBJ2-7, the V gene TRBV7-6; TRBD1 aligns across 12 bases. This CDR3 has 16 amino acids. After removal of 0 bases from V and 1 base from J, the junction contained 1 base not matched to a gene. Per germline, CDR1 SGHVS and CDR2 FNYEAQ. The chain's CDR3 is CASSLAGQGASYEQYF. The DNA for the CDR3 is TGTGCCAGCAGCTTAGCGGGACAGGGGGCATCCTACGAGCAGTACTTC.

V and J are TRBV5-1 and TRBJ2-3, with D tentatively TRBD1 (6 bases). V lost 4 bases and J lost 3, with 15 bases in between. Per the germline V gene, CDR1 is SGHRS and CDR2 is YFSETQ. CDR3 length: 15 residues. The CDR3 region has the DNA TGCGCCAGCAGCCTCGAAGGACAGACGACAGATACGCAGTATTTT. Protein: CASSLEGQTTDTQYF.

The chain joins TRBV9 to TRBJ1-6, with D uncertain. The CDR3 loop spans 15 amino acids. Germline CDR1 is SGDLS and CDR2 is YYNGEE. V was trimmed by 7 bases and J by 0 bases, leaving 11 bases between them. This CDR3 reads CASQESSSYNSPLHF. In DNA, the CDR3 is TGTGCCAGCCAGGAATCCAGCTCCTATAATTCACCCCTCCACTTT.

This clone was picked up a small number of times. The chain couples TRBV18 to TRBJ2-7; 10 bases agree with TRBD2. The CDR3 totals 16 residues. V shed 3 bases, J shed 5 bases, and the junction held 10 bases outside the gene matches. The germline CDR1 and CDR2 sequences are KGHSH and LQKENI. CDR3 sequence: CASSPPALAGEDEQYF. The CDR3 DNA reads TGTGCCAGCTCACCCCCAGCTCTAGCGGGGGAAGACGAGCAGTACTTC. Complete variable domain (other parts from reference TRBV18 and TRBJ2-7): NAGVMQNPRHLVRRRGQEARLRCSPMKGHSHVYWYRQLPEEGLKFMVYLQKENIIDESGMPKERFSAEFPKEGPSILRIQQVVRGDSAAYFCASSPPALAGEDEQYFGPGTRLTVT.

The V and J genes are TRBV27 and TRBJ2-7; 12 nucleotides match TRBD1. V was clipped by 4 bases and J by 3 bases; unmatched bases: 4. The CDR3 has 15 residues. Germline V gives CDR1 MNHEY, CDR2 SMNVEV (reference sequence). The CDR3 reads CASSWGQGARYEQYF. The CDR3 bases are TGTGCCAGCAGTTGGGGACAGGGGGCCCGCTACGAGCAGTACTTC.

V is TRBV30 and J is TRBJ1-6; TRBD1 matches at 7 bases. The germline V gene encodes CDR1 GTSNPN and CDR2 SVGIG (reference sequence). The J segment lost 7 bases and the V segment lost 5 bases, leaving 5 bases of the junction unmatched. There are 13 residues in the CDR3. The CDR3 region is CAWAGQENSPLHF. The CDR3 nucleotides read TGTGCCTGGGCAGGACAGGAGAATTCACCCCTCCACTTT.

This chain connects TRBV13 to TRBJ2-1; D is uncertain. V lost 5 bases, J lost 9 bases, and 11 bases lay in between. This CDR3 contains 12 residues. Per germline, CDR1 PRHDT and CDR2 FYEKMQ (reference sequence). CDR3 DNA sequence: TGTGCCAGCAGCCTTGGGCCGTTTGAGCAGTTCTTC. Protein product: CASSLGPFEQFF.

This clone was seen once. V usage is TRBV6-1 and J usage is TRBJ1-2; D not resolved. The CDR3 spans 15 residues. CDR1 and CDR2 (germline): MNHNS, SASEGT. V gave up 2 bases and J gave up 0 bases, with 10 bases separating them. DNA of the CDR3: TGTGCCAGCAGTGAATTAGGACGAGCTAACTATGGCTACACCTTC. It translates to CASSELGRANYGYTF.

The chain couples TRBV2 to TRBJ2-3; 9 nucleotides line up with TRBD2. The CDR3 runs to 15 residues. CDR1 and CDR2 from the germline V gene are SNHLY and FYNNEI. After removal of 4 bases from V and 5 bases from J, the junction contained 7 bases not matched to a gene. CDR3 protein: CASSAVGGGEDTQYF. The CDR3 region has the DNA TGTGCCAGCAGTGCGGTCGGCGGGGGGGAAGATACGCAGTATTTT.

V and J are TRBV5-4 and TRBJ2-7; D unclear. The CDR3 length is 14 residues. Germline loops: CDR1 SGHNT, CDR2 YYREEE (reference sequence). V was pared by 0 bases and J by 3 bases, with 10 bases between. The CDR3 loop is CASSLDPGNYEQYF. CDR3 DNA sequence: TGTGCCAGCAGCTTGGACCCAGGTAACTACGAGCAGTACTTC.

The chain links TRBV27 to TRBJ1-2; the D gene is possibly TRBD1 (5 bases). V lost 6 bases and J 6 bases, leaving 17 bases between the germline ends. Looked up from germline, CDR1 is MNHEY and CDR2 is SMNVEV (reference sequence). The CDR3 is 14 amino acids. CDR3 bases: TGTGCCAGCAGACTACAAGGGGCTGGGGATGGCTACACCTTC. Translation gives CASRLQGAGDGYTF.

The V and J genes are TRBV28 and TRBJ1-6; no definite D call. This CDR3 spans 15 amino acids. V shed 1 base and J shed 6 bases, with 10 bases lying between them. CDR1 and CDR2 (germline): MDHEN, SYDVKM. The CDR3 sequence: CASSLSPAVNSPLHF. CDR3 DNA: TGTGCCAGCAGTTTATCCCCGGCAGTTAATTCACCCCTCCACTTT.

In DNA, the CDR3 is TGCGCCAGCAGCTTGATGGCGGGAGAGTACGAGCAGTACTTC. Amino acids: CASSLMAGEYEQYF. The chain combines TRBV5-1 with TRBJ2-7; 7 bases agree with TRBD2. The CDR3 length is 14 residues. Germline values: CDR1 SGHRS, CDR2 YFSETQ. V lost 1 base, J lost 4 bases, and 5 bases stayed unmatched. The full variable domain, in which reference TRBV5-1 and TRBJ2-7 provide the parts outside the CDR3, is KAGVTQTPRYLIKTRGQQVTLSCSPISGHRSVSWYQQTPGQGLQFLFEYFSETQRNKGNFPGRFSGRQFSNSRSEMNVSTLELGDSALYLCASSLMAGEYEQYFGPGTRLTVT.